One and the same sample provided the 15 T cell receptor beta chains below, sequenced in a study of human T cells and chemical hapten exposure. Stated time point: patch test 3, about 24 weeks after DPC sensitization. The treatment: therapeutic diphenylcyclopropenone sensitization with weekly scalp DPC. From the RACE reads, TCRdb called clonotypes with MiXCR, one entry per CDR3 protein. The profile shows 30,000 or so distinct CDR3 sequences, almost 6% of them singletons. The source material was whole blood, sampled in connection with sensitization to the hapten diphenylcyclopropenone (DPC). The source of these receptors is a man younger than 45 with alopecia areata. Some clones in this sample may be carry-over from other donors' samples.

V and J are TRBV6-5 and TRBJ2-5; D may be TRBD1 (6 bases). Germline CDR1 MNHEY, CDR2 SVGAGI. Trimming removed 2 bases at V and 5 bases at J, with 15 bases between. The CDR3 length is 15 residues. This CDR3 is CASSYRLGAGETQYF. In nucleotides, the CDR3 is TGTGCCAGCAGTTACCGGCTGGGGGCCGGGGAGACCCAGTACTTC.

This clonotype came up many times. This chain connects TRBV27 to TRBJ2-6; D remains unclear. Germline CDR1 and CDR2: MNHEY and SMNVEV (reference sequence). This CDR3 spans 15 amino acids. Deletions cut 4 bases from V and 1 base from J, with 8 bases between. CDR3 bases: TGTGCCAGCAGTTGGGGTCTTTCTGGGGCCAACGTCCTGACTTTC. Translating it yields CASSWGLSGANVLTF.

This clonotype occurred many times. V is TRBV6-1 and J is TRBJ2-3; D possibly matches TRBD1 or TRBD2 (5 bases each). This CDR3 spans 17 amino acids. Germline CDR1 and CDR2: MNHNS and SASEGT. The germline V and J ends were trimmed by 6 bases and 4 bases, with 23 bases remaining between them. CDR3 sequence reads: CASRGEGLEGDPDTQYF. CDR3 DNA: TGTGCCAGCAGGGGGGAAGGTCTAGAGGGAGATCCAGATACGCAGTATTTT.

This clonotype was found many times. The chain employs TRBV2 and TRBJ1-1, with D possibly being TRBD1 (5 bases). Trimming stripped 3 bases from V and 11 bases from J, with 16 bases between. CDR3 length: 13 residues. Germline CDR1 reads SNHLY; CDR2 reads FYNNEI. The CDR3 nucleotides are TGTGCCAGCAGTGACACCAGGCAGGGCTTGGCTTTCTTT. Its protein product is CASSDTRQGLAFF.

At least ten counts were recorded for this clonotype. The chain is built from TRBV6-6 and TRBJ2-3; 13 bases are a match to TRBD2. V gave up 6 bases and J gave up 4 bases; unmatched junction bases: 10. Germline-derived CDR1 and CDR2 are MNHNY and SVGAGI (reference sequence). This CDR3 is 17 amino acids long. In DNA, the CDR3 is TGTGCCAGCAGCCGAAAGGGGACTAGCGGGACTCCAGATACGCAGTATTTT. Protein product: CASSRKGTSGTPDTQYF.

This clonotype was observed at least ten times. V and J are TRBV10-3 and TRBJ2-3; 7 positions match TRBD1. This CDR3 is built from 15 residues. The V and J ends lost 9 bases and 2 bases, in that order; junction bases with no gene match: 11. Germline assignment: CDR1 ENHRY and CDR2 SYGVKD. The CDR3: CAISRDSRSTDTQYF. In DNA, the CDR3 is TGTGCCATTTCCAGGGACAGTCGATCCACAGATACGCAGTATTTT.

This clonotype has a count of ten or more. This chain uses TRBV7-9 with TRBJ2-7; 11 bases are a match to TRBD1. The V segment lost 5 bases and the J segment 5 bases; nucleotides outside the gene matches: 8. The CDR3 has 15 residues. Looked up from germline, CDR1 is SEHNR and CDR2 is FQNEAQ (reference sequence). CDR3: CASSLRGQGDHEQYF. DNA for the CDR3: TGTGCCAGCAGCCTTCGGGGACAGGGGGACCACGAGCAGTACTTC. Full variable domain (rest looked up from reference TRBV7-9 and TRBJ2-7): DTGVSQNPRHKITKRGQNVTFRCDPISEHNRLYWYRQTLGQGPEFLTYFQNEAQLEKSRLLSDRFSAERPKGSFSTLEIQRTEQGDSAMYLCASSLRGQGDHEQYFGPGTRLTVT.

There are many counts of this clonotype. The chain couples TRBV2 to TRBJ1-3; D is uncertain. Per the germline V gene, CDR1 is SNHLY and CDR2 is FYNNEI. This CDR3 is built from 14 residues. With 1 base removed from V and 0 bases from J, the gap between germline ends came to 4 bases. The CDR3 region has the DNA TGTGCCAGCAGTGAAGAGGGCTCTGGAAACACCATATATTTT. Amino acid sequence: CASSEEGSGNTIYF. The whole variable domain, filled in from reference TRBV2 and TRBJ1-3, reads EPEVTQTPSHQVTQMGQEVILRCVPISNHLYFYWYRQILGQKVEFLVSFYNNEISEKSEIFDDQFSVERPDGSNFTLKIRSTKLEDSAMYFCASSEEGSGNTIYFGEGSWLTVV.

The chain carries TRBV30 and TRBJ2-1; D not resolved. The germline CDR1 and CDR2 sequences are GTSNPN and SVGIG (reference sequence). The V and J ends lost 4 bases and 7 bases respectively, with 5 bases between them. The CDR3 contains 10 residues. CDR3 sequence (DNA): TGTGCCTGGATAAGTAATGAGCAGTTCTTC. Protein: CAWISNEQFF.

This clonotype has a count of ten or more. This chain links TRBV12-3 or TRBV12-4 with TRBJ1-2, with 9 nucleotides matching TRBD1. The CDR3 extends over 15 amino acids. After removal of 5 bases from V and 4 bases from J, the junction contained 8 bases not matched to a gene. CDR3 nucleotides: TGTGCCAGCAGTCAATCCGGGGACAGGGTCTATGGCTACACCTTC. Residues: CASSQSGDRVYGYTF.

Ten or more counts support this clonotype. The chain has TRBV19 and TRBJ2-1, with 7 bases identical to TRBD2. The CDR3 totals 14 residues. V lost 5 bases and J lost 3; bases outside the gene matches: 4. Germline CDR1 LNHDA, CDR2 SQIVND (reference sequence). The chain's CDR3 is CASSDGLVYNEQFF. CDR3 DNA sequence: TGTGCCAGTAGTGACGGACTAGTCTACAATGAGCAGTTCTTC.

This clonotype was seen ten or more times. The chain has TRBV4-1 and TRBJ2-7; D perhaps matches TRBD1 (5 bases). The ends were cut back, 4 bases at V and 2 bases at J, with 9 bases in the middle. CDR3 length: 13 amino acids. CDR1 is MGHRA and CDR2 is YSYEKL in the germline V gene. In nucleotides, the CDR3 is TGCGCCAGCAGCCTACAGGAGACCTACGAGCAGTACTTC. This translates into CASSLQETYEQYF.

This clonotype was recorded at least ten times. The CDR3 region is CAIRRDGMNTEAFF. The CDR3 DNA follows: TGTGCCATCAGGAGGGACGGAATGAACACTGAAGCTTTCTTT. The rearrangement joins TRBV10-3 to TRBJ1-1, with D tentatively TRBD1 (5 bases). CDR3 size: 14 residues. Trimming took 6 bases from V and 0 from J, leaving 11 bases between them. Germline CDR1 ENHRY, CDR2 SYGVKD.

This clonotype was seen many times. This sequence joins TRBV20-1 and TRBJ2-7, with D unclear. The CDR3 is 14 amino acids. Germline V lookup: CDR1 DFQATT, CDR2 SNEGSKA (reference sequence). V dropped 1 base and J dropped 2 bases, with 12 bases sitting between them. CDR3 sequence: CSARGPLQTYEQYF. The CDR3 coding sequence is TGCAGTGCTAGAGGCCCGCTGCAGACCTACGAGCAGTACTTC.

This clonotype is categorized as medium-sized. The chain recombines TRBV2 with TRBJ2-5; D is ambiguous. This CDR3 region has 11 residues. With 6 bases removed from V and 2 bases from J, the gap between germline ends came to 4 bases. Germline CDR1 is SNHLY and CDR2 is FYNNEI. The CDR3 sequence is CASSTQETQYF. CDR3 nucleotide sequence: TGTGCCAGCAGCACGCAAGAGACCCAGTACTTC.